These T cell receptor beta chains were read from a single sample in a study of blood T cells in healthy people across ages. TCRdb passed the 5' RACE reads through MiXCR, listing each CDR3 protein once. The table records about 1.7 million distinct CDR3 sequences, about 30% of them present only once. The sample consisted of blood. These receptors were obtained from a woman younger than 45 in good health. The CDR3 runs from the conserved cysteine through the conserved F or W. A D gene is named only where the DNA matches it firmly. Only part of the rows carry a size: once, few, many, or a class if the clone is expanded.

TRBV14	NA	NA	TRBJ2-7	TGTGCCAGCAGGCACGACAGATTATCCTACGAGCAGTACTTC	CASRHDRLSYEQYF
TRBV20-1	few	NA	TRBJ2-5	TGCAGTGCTAGATTTACCCCGATGGCGTACCAAGAGACCCAGTACTTC	CSARFTPMAYQETQYF
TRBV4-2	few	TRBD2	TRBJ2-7	TGTGCCAGCAGCCAAAAAAGCGGGGGGGTCCGAGACTACGAGCAGTACTTC	CASSQKSGGVRDYEQYF
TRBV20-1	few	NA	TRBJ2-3	TGCAGTGCTAGGTTCGTACCAGATACGCAGTATTTT	CSARFVPDTQYF
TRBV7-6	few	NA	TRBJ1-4	TGTGCCAGCAGCCAGGAGGTGGGCAAACTGTTTTTT	CASSQEVGKLFF
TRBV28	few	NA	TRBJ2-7	TGTGCCAGCGGTGGGGACCCCTACGAGCAGTACTTC	CASGGDPYEQYF
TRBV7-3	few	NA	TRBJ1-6	TGTGCCAGCAGCTTACGGGGGGTGGATTCACCCCTCCACTTT	CASSLRGVDSPLHF
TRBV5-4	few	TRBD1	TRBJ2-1	TGTGCCAGCAGCTTCGTGGGTACAGGGGGCCCAGGGGATGAGCAGTTCTTC	CASSFVGTGGPGDEQFF
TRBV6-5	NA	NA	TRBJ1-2	TGTGCCAGCAGTTATTTCATCGGGACGTCTTATGGCTACACCTTC	CASSYFIGTSYGYTF
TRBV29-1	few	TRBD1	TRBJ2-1	TGCAGCGCTAACCGGGACAGGGTCAATGAGCAGTTCTTC	CSANRDRVNEQFF
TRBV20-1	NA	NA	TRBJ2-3	TGCAGTGCGCCCGGGACTAGCACAGATACGCAGTATTTT	CSAPGTSTDTQYF
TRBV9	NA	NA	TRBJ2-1	TGTGCCGGCAGCGTTGGCGGGGCAGAGACCCAGTTCTTC	CAGSVGGAETQFF
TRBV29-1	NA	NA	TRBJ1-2	TGCAGCGTTGGGGGGGTCAGCTATGGCTACACCTTC	CSVGGVSYGYTF
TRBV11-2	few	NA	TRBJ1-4	TGTGCCAGCAGCTTAGATCGGCGGCGGGATGAAAAACTGTTTTTT	CASSLDRRRDEKLFF
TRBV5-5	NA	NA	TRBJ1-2	TGTGCCAGCAGCTTGGTAGGGGCAGCAGCTAACTATGGCTACACCTTC	CASSLVGAAANYGYTF
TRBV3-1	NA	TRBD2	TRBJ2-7	TGTGCCAGCAGCCGATTCCTCACAAGCGGGAGCTCCTACGAGCAGTACTTC	CASSRFLTSGSSYEQYF
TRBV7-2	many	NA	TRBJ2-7	TGTGCCAGCAGCTTGTTTCCCGGGGAGCAGTACTTC	CASSLFPGEQYF
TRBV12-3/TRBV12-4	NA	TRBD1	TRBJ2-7	TGTGCCAGCAGCGGGACAGGGGAACCGGCGGACGAGCAGTACTTC	CASSGTGEPADEQYF
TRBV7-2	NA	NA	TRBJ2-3	TGTGCCAGCAGCTTAGCGGGAGCTGGATTCACAGATACGCAGTATTTT	CASSLAGAGFTDTQYF
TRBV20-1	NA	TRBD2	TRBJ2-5	TGCAGTGCTAGGGGGGGGACTAGCGCCCAAGAGACCCAGTACTTC	CSARGGTSAQETQYF
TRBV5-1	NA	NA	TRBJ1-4	TGCGCCAGCAGCGGAGGGGGTCTCCCTGAAAAACTGTTTTTT	CASSGGGLPEKLFF
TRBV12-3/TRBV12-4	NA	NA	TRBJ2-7	TGTGCCAGCAGTTCCATCGCCAGCGTCCCCTACGAGCAGTACTTC	CASSSIASVPYEQYF
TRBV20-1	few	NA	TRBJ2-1	TGCAGTGCTAGAGACACGGGGCACAATGAGCAGTTCTTC	CSARDTGHNEQFF
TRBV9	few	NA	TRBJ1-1	TGTGCCAGCACCCAAGGGGTGGGGCAAACTGAAGCTTTCTTT	CASTQGVGQTEAFF
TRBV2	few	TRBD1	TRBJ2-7	TGTGCCAGCAGGGAACAGGGGCTCCCCTACGAGCAGTACTTC	CASREQGLPYEQYF
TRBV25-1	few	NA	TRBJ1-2	TGTGCCAGCAGGGGCCCCTCAGCCAGGGACTATGGCTACACCTTC	CASRGPSARDYGYTF
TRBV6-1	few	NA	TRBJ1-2	TGTGCCAGCAATCTCCGAGATCCTGGTGTGGCTAACTATGGCAACACCTTC	CASNLRDPGVANYGNTF
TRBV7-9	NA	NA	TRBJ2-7	TGTGCCAGCAGCCCCCCGGAGGGGGCCTATTACGAGCAGTACTTC	CASSPPEGAYYEQYF
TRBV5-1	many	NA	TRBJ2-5	TGTGCCAGCAGGCCACCGAACCAAGAGACCCAGTACTTC	CASRPPNQETQYF
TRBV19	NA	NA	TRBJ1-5	TGTGCCAGCAAGGACGGGTGGAGCAATCAGCCCCAGCATTTT	CASKDGWSNQPQHF
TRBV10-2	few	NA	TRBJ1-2	TGCGCCAGCAGTGAGTCTATCGTCAGCTTTGGGACGGCCTATGGCTACACCTTC	CASSESIVSFGTAYGYTF
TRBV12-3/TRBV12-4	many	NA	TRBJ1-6	TGTGCCAGCAGTCCGTCGGGACTAGATAATTCACCCCTCCACTTT	CASSPSGLDNSPLHF
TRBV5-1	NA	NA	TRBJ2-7	TGCGCCAGCAGCTTGGATCAGGGTCCCTCCTACGAGCAGTACTTC	CASSLDQGPSYEQYF
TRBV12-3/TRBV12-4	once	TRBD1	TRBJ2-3	TGTGCCAGCAGTGGGGGACAGCTACTCACAGATACGCAGTATTTT	CASSGGQLLTDTQYF
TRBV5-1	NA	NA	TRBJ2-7	TGCGCCAGCCGGGATACCGCAGACGTGCAGTACTTC	CASRDTADVQYF
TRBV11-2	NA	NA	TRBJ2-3	TGTGCCAGCAGCTTAGATCCCCGGGTCGCAGATACGCAGTATTTT	CASSLDPRVADTQYF
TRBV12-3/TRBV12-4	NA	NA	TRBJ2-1	TGTGCCAGCAGTTTAGGGGGGACTCTCAATGAGCAGGTCTTC	CASSLGGTLNEQVF
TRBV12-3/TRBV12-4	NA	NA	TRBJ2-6	TGTGCCAGCAGTTTTCGGGAGACTGGGGCCAACGTCCTGACTTTC	CASSFRETGANVLTF
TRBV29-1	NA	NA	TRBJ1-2	TGCAGCGTCGGAACCTTTAACTATGGCTACACCTTC	CSVGTFNYGYTF
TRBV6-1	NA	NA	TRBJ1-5	TGTGCCAGCAGTAAAGGGGTCTCAAGGCCCCAGCATTTT	CASSKGVSRPQHF
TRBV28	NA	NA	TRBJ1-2	TGTGCCAGCAGGGAGGGTCTGGGAACGGGTCGGAACTATGGCTACACCTTC	CASREGLGTGRNYGYTF
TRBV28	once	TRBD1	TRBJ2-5	TGTGCCAGCAGCACAGGGGATGTTGAGACCCAGTACTTC	CASSTGDVETQYF
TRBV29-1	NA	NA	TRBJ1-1	TGCAGCGTTGGTGGCAATCGGCGGCTGGAAGCTTTCTTT	CSVGGNRRLEAFF
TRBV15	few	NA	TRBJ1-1	TGTGCCACCAGCAGAGATCAAAGCAGGACTGAAGCTTTCTTT	CATSRDQSRTEAFF
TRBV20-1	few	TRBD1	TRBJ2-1	TGCAGTGCTAGAGGCACAGGGGTTGAGCAGTTCTTC	CSARGTGVEQFF
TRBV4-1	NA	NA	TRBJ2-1	TGCGCCAGCAGCCAAGATCTGGTCAGCCTGGTCAATGAGCAGTTCTTC	CASSQDLVSLVNEQFF
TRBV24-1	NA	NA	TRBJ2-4	TGTGCCACCAGTGACCACTCTCCCCGGAAATCCTACAATGAGCAGTACTTC	CATSDHSPRKSYNEQYF
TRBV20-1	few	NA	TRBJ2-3	TGCAGTGCTAGACTCCCCCAAACTGCATTAGATACGCAGTATTTT	CSARLPQTALDTQYF